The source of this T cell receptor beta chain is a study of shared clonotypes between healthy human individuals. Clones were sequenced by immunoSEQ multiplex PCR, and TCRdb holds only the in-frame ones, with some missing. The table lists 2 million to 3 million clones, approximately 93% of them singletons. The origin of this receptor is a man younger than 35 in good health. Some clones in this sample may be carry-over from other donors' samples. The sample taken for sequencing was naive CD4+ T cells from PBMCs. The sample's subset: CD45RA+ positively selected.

The CDR3 loop reads CASSVRGPTGELFF. The CDR3 DNA is TGTGCCAGCAGTGTGAGGGGGCCCACCGGGGAGCTGTTTTTT. This chain connects TRBV6-1 to TRBJ2-2; 7 bases agree with TRBD1. The CDR3 has 14 amino acids. Germline CDR1 MNHNS, CDR2 SASEGT. Trimming removed 4 bases from V and 4 bases from J; junction bases left unmatched: 3.